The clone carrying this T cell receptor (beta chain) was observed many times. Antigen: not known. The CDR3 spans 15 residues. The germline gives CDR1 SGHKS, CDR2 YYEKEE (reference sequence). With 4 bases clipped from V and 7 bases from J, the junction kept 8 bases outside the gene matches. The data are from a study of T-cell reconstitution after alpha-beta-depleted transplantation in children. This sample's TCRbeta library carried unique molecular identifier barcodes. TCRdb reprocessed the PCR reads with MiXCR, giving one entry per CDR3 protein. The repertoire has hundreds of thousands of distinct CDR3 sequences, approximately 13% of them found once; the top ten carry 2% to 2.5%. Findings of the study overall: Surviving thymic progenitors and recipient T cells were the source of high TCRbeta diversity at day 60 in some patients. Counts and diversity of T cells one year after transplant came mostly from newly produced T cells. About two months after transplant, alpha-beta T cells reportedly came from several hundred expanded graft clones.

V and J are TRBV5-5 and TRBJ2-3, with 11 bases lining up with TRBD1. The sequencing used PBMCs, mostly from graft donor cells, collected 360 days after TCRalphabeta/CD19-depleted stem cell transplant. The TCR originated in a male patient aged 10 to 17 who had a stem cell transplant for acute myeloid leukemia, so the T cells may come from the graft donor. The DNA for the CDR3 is TGTGCCAGCAGCGACCGGACAGGGGGCTCAAATACGCAGTATTTT. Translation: CASSDRTGGSNTQYF.